This TCR beta chain was documented in a study of T cells after yellow fever vaccination. From the 5' RACE reads, TCRdb called clonotypes with MiXCR, one entry per CDR3 protein. The repertoire has hundreds of thousands of distinct CDR3 sequences, roughly 12% of them found once; the top ten carry more than 12%. This clonotype was recorded at least ten times. The germline V gene has CDR1 KGHDR and CDR2 SFDVKD. This CDR3 spans 17 amino acids. V trimming: 7 bases; J trimming: 3 bases; junction bases outside the gene matches: 11. The rearrangement links TRBV24-1 to TRBJ2-2, with 9 positions matching TRBD1. This receptor was obtained from a young man who received the YFV17D yellow fever vaccine. The sequences come from PBMCs, collected on the day of the yellow fever booster vaccination. CDR3 bases: TGTGCCACCAGCACCCCCGCGGGACAGGGTGACACCGGGGAGCTGTTTTTT. Translation: CATSTPAGQGDTGELFF.